This T cell receptor beta chain was sequenced during a study of control samples from healthy donors and cancer patients. Measured with immunoSEQ multiplex PCR; TCRdb has only the in-frame clones, and not every one. This table has tens of thousands of clones, about 93% appearing once. Germline CDR1 SGHVS, CDR2 FNYEAQ. The ends were cut back, 1 base at V and 0 bases at J, with 7 bases in the middle. CDR3 length: 14 amino acids. This clonotype was obtained from a man aged 25 to 40 in good health. Sequencing was carried out using blood. The J gene is TRBJ2-7, the V gene TRBV7-6; D gene uncertain. The CDR3 region is CASSLDGPSYEQYF. In nucleotides, the CDR3 is TGTGCCAGCAGCTTAGACGGACCCTCCTACGAGCAGTACTTC.